The rows below give T cell receptor beta chains drawn from one sample of a study of cytomegalovirus exposure and HLA in healthy donors. Profiling relied on immunoSEQ multiplex PCR, and the TCRdb table lists in-frame clones only, not all of them. The sample data list under 130,000 clones. The specimen sequenced was PBMCs. Source of these receptors: a man aged 50 to 59 in good health and CMV-seronegative. Each CDR3 is given with its conserved first and last residue. D genes are given only for firm matches.

j_call v_call d_call cdr3_aa cdr3_nt
TRBJ2-7 TRBV7-6 TRBD1 CASSLAKGARDEQYF TGTGCCAGCAGCTTAGCAAAGGGGGCGCGGGACGAGCAGTACTTC
TRBJ2-2 TRBV19 NA CASSIAGLTGELFF TGTGCCAGTAGTATCGCAGGGTTGACCGGGGAGCTGTTTTTT
TRBJ2-3 TRBV5-1 TRBD2 CASSPGLAASTDTQYF TGCGCCAGCAGCCCCGGACTAGCGGCTAGCACAGATACGCAGTATTTT
TRBJ1-4 TRBV30 NA CAWSVRTTSGKLFF TGTGCCTGGAGTGTAAGGACTACCTCGGGAAAACTGTTTTTT
TRBJ1-1 TRBV19 TRBD1 CASSIDRFRAGGFTEAFF TGTGCCAGTAGTATAGATCGCTTTAGGGCAGGGGGCTTCACTGAAGCTTTCTTT
TRBJ2-1 TRBV4-3 NA CASSQSMTRLYNEQFF TGCGCCAGCAGCCAATCCATGACTAGGCTATACAATGAGCAGTTCTTC
TRBJ2-7 TRBV5-1 TRBD1 CASSFTGTGGYEQYF TGCGCCAGCAGCTTCACCGGGACAGGGGGCTACGAGCAGTACTTC
TRBJ2-7 TRBV10-1 NA CASYRQSYEQYF TGCGCCAGCTACAGACAGTCCTACGAGCAGTACTTC
TRBJ1-1 TRBV2 NA CASSGFGQSNTEAFF TGTGCCAGCAGTGGTTTTGGGCAGTCTAACACTGAAGCTTTCTTT
TRBJ2-2 TRBV7-3 NA CASSYGRENTGELFF TGTGCCAGCAGCTACGGCAGGGAGAACACCGGGGAGCTGTTTTTT
TRBJ1-2 TRBV7-2 NA CASSLDTFKTNYGYTF TGTGCCAGCAGCTTAGATACATTTAAAACTAACTATGGCTACACCTTC
TRBJ1-4 TRBV5-4 TRBD1 CASSLAGGGTEKLFF TGTGCCAGCAGCTTGGCAGGGGGAGGAACTGAAAAACTGTTTTTT
TRBJ1-2 TRBV5-6 NA CASNPTGDGYGYTF TGTGCCAGCAACCCAACCGGGGATGGCTATGGCTACACCTTC
TRBJ2-3 TRBV29-1 NA CSVERGTDTQYF TGCAGCGTTGAACGGGGGACCGATACGCAGTATTTT
TRBJ2-7 TRBV29-1 TRBD1 CSVEGGPTGGSYEQYF TGCAGCGTTGAAGGAGGTCCGACAGGGGGTAGTTACGAGCAGTACTTC
TRBJ2-1 TRBV9 TRBD2 CASSVWGGNYNEQFF TGTGCCAGCAGCGTATGGGGGGGGAATTACAATGAGCAGTTCTTC
TRBJ2-1 TRBV5-1 TRBD2 CASSSRSGGGVDEQFF TGCGCCAGCAGCAGCCGTTCGGGCGGGGGGGTCGATGAGCAGTTCTTC
TRBJ2-1 TRBV9 NA CASSGPTSSYNEQFF TGTGCCAGCAGCGGCCCTACGAGCTCCTACAATGAGCAGTTCTTC
TRBJ1-1 TRBV5-1 NA CASRGRANTEAFF TGCGCCAGCAGGGGCAGGGCGAACACTGAAGCTTTCTTT
TRBJ2-1 TRBV7-9 NA CASSDILSYNEQFF TGTGCCAGCAGCGACATACTCTCCTACAATGAGCAGTTCTTC
TRBJ2-7 TRBV27 TRBD2 CASSHITLGTSGSPTYEQYF TGTGCCAGCAGTCATATTACCCTCGGGACTAGCGGGAGTCCGACCTACGAGCAGTACTTC
TRBJ2-7 TRBV10-2 NA CASSRGGLAYEQYF TGCGCCAGCAGCCGGGGTGGTTTAGCCTACGAGCAGTACTTC
TRBJ2-1 TRBV29-1 NA CSVGGSLARYNEQFF TGCAGCGTGGGAGGTAGTCTAGCGAGATACAATGAGCAGTTCTTC
TRBJ1-1 TRBV5-1 TRBD1 CASSSTGEPNTEAFF TGCGCCAGCAGCTCGACAGGGGAGCCGAACACTGAAGCTTTCTTT
TRBJ1-2 TRBV5-5 NA CASSLGGFGVGYTF TGTGCCAGCAGCTTGGGCGGGTTTGGGGTTGGCTACACCTTC
TRBJ2-1 TRBV4-1 NA CASSQVGLSYNEQFF TGCGCCAGCAGCCAAGTCGGACTATCATACAATGAGCAGTTCTTC
TRBJ2-7 TRBV10-2 NA CAIQKRQENYEQYF TGCGCCATTCAAAAACGACAGGAGAACTACGAGCAGTACTTC
TRBJ1-5 TRBV6-5 NA CASSGGYSNQPQHF TGTGCCAGCAGTGGAGGATATAGCAATCAGCCCCAGCATTTT
TRBJ1-2 TRBV27 TRBD1 CASTPGQGYGYTF TGTGCCAGCACCCCTGGACAGGGGTACGGCTACACCTTC
TRBJ2-7 TRBV5-1 NA CASSFDHTGTGPREQYF TGCGCCAGCAGCTTCGACCATACCGGAACAGGGCCGCGTGAGCAGTACTTC
TRBJ2-5 TRBV25-1 NA CASSPPPGRRGQETQYF TGTGCCAGCAGTCCCCCTCCCGGACGGAGGGGCCAAGAGACCCAGTACTTC
TRBJ1-6 TRBV19 NA CASSMQGLGSPLHF TGTGCCAGTAGTATGCAGGGTCTGGGTTCACCCCTCCACTTT
TRBJ1-2 TRBV7-9 NA CASSFGEAANYGYTF TGTGCCAGCAGCTTTGGGGAGGCCGCTAACTATGGCTACACCTTC
TRBJ2-1 TRBV29-1 TRBD2 CSVGGSLYNEQFF TGCAGCGTTGGCGGGAGCCTATACAATGAGCAGTTCTTC